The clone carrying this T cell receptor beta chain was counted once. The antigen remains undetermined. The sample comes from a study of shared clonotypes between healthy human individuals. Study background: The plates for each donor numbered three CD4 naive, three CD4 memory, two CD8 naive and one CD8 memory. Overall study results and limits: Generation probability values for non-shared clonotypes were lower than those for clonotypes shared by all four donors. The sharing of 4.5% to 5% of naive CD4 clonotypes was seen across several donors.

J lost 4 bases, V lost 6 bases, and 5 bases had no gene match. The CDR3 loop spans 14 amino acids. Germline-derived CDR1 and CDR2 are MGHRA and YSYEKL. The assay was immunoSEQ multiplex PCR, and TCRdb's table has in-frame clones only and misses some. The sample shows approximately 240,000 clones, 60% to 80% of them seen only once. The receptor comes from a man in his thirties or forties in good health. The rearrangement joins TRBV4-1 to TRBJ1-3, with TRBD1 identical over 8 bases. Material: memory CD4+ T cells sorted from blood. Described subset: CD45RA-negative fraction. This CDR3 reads CASRQRQGGNTIYF. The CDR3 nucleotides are TGCGCCAGCAGGCAGAGACAGGGGGGAAACACCATATATTTT.